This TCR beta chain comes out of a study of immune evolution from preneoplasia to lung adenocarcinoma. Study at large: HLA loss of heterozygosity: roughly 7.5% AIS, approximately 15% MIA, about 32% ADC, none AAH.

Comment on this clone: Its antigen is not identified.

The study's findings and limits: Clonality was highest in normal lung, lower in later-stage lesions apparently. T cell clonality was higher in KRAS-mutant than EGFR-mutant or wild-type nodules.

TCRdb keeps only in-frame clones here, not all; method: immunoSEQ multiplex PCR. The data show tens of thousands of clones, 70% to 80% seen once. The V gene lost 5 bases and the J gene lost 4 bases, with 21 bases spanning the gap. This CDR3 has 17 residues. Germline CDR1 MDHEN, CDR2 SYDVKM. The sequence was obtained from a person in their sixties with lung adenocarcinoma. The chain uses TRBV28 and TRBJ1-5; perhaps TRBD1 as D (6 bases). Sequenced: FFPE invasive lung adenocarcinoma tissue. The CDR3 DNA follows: TGTGCCAGCAGTACAACAGGAAGGGGGGCTTCAAATCAGCCCCAGCATTTT. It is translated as CASSTTGRGASNQPQHF.